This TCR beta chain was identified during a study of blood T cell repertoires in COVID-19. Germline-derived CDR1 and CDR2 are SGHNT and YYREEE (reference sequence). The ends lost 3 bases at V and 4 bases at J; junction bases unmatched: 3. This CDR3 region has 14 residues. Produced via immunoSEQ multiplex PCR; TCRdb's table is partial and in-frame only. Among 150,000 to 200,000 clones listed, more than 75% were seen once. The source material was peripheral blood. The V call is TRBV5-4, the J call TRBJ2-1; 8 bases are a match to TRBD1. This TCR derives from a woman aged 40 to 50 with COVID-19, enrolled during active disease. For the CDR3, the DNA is TGTGCCAGCAGCTGGGGGGACAGGTACAATGAGCAGTTCTTC. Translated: CASSWGDRYNEQFF.